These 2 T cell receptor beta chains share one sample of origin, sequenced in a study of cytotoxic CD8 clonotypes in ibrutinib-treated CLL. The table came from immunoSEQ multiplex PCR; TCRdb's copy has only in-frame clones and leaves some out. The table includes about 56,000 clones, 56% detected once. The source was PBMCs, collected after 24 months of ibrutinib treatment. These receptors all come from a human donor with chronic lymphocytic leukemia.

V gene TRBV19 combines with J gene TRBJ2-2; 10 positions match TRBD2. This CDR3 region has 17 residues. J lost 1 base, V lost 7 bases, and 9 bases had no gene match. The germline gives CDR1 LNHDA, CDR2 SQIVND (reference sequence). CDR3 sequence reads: CASTVLAGVRNTGELFF. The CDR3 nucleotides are TGTGCCAGTACCGTTCTAGCGGGGGTCAGGAACACCGGGGAGCTGTTTTTT. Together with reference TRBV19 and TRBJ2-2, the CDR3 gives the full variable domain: DGGITQSPKYLFRKEGQNVTLSCEQNLNHDAMYWYRQDPGQGLRLIYYSQIVNDFQKGDIAEGYSVSREKKESFPLTVTSAQKNPTAFYLCASTVLAGVRNTGELFFGEGSRLTVL.

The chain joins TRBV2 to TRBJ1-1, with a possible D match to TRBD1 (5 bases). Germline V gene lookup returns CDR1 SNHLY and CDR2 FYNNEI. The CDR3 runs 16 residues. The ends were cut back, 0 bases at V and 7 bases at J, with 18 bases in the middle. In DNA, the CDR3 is TGTGCCAGCAGTGAAGCAGTTAACGAGGGACGAGGTGAAGCTTTCTTT. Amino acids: CASSEAVNEGRGEAFF.